This TCR beta chain was recorded in a study of breast tumors, draining lymph nodes, adjacent tissues. Notes on the study in general: Compared with lymph nodes, tumors were less diverse; compared with nontumor tissue, more. Most tumor T cells seemingly derive from lymph node, then expand in tumor. Tumor and nontumor repertoires were significantly more similar in luminal-like than in basal-like breast cancer. Data only fit, rather than demonstrated, lymph node origin of most tumor T cells.

TCRdb fed the multiplex PCR reads into MiXCR, producing one record per CDR3 protein. The sample consists of 150,000 to 200,000 distinct CDR3 sequences, 25% to 40% of them appearing once. This clonotype was picked up many times. The antigen remains unidentified. A much larger clone is a single base away; this may be a read error. CDR1 is SQVTM, CDR2 ANQGSEA, per germline. V was trimmed by 4 bases and J by 6 bases, leaving 18 bases between them. CDR3 size: 15 residues. The lymph nodes were axillary draining lymph nodes from breast cancer patients. The receptor comes from a female donor with breast cancer. Some clones in this sample may be carry-over from other donors' samples. The V gene is TRBV29-1, the J gene TRBJ2-2, with D possibly matching TRBD2 (6 bases). The specimen sequenced was axillary lymph node tissue. The CDR3 DNA sequence: TGCAGCGTTGGGCGGGACGGTCTCGGTGCCGGGGAGCTGTTTTTT. Amino acid sequence: CSVGRDGLGAGELFF.